This T cell receptor beta chain comes out of a study of vaccination effects on CD4 cells after COVID-19. Whole-study findings and limits: After vaccination, at late timepoints, clones induced by infection and by vaccine contracted markedly.

Using immunoSEQ multiplex PCR, the repertoire was profiled, and TCRdb retains in-frame clones only, with some absent. The sample shows about 66,000 clones, roughly 76% of them seen only once. In regard to this clone: What it binds is not known.

Antigen-specific CD4+ T cell clonotypes were called by their expansion after viral peptide-pool culture in ViraFEST. Having been cultured for around ten days, the cells underwent CD4+ T cell isolation. Either the BNT162b2 or mRNA-1273 vaccine was given to participants in two doses. In germline, CDR1 is DFQATT, CDR2 SNEGSKA (reference sequence). The CDR3 length is 11 residues. The trim removed 6 bases at V and 6 bases at J, leaving 5 bases unmatched. The rearrangement uses TRBV20-1 and TRBJ2-7; 7 bases are a match to TRBD2. The input for sequencing was CD4+ T cells from PBMCs cultured with HCoV-OC43 spike peptides, taken after COVID-19 vaccination. Regarding subset: HCoV-OC43 spike overlapping peptide pool stimulation. This receptor was obtained from a human donor who received a COVID-19 vaccine. The CDR3: CSAAAGFEQYV. The CDR3, as DNA: TGCAGTGCAGCAGCGGGGTTCGAGCAGTACGTC.